The T cell receptor (beta chain) under discussion was sequenced for a study of T cells in Graves' hyperthyroidism and ophthalmopathy. Germline assignment: CDR1 LNHDA and CDR2 SQIVND (reference sequence). The CDR3 totals 13 residues. With V trimmed by 9 bases and J by 6 bases, 7 bases remained unmatched. This clonotype came up many times. Antigen: not known. Researchers took RNA transcripts and amplified the TCR beta CDR3 regions from them. During a first-round RT-PCR of the TCR CDR3, the HTBI primer set was used. TCRdb fed the multiplex PCR reads into MiXCR, producing one record per CDR3 protein. Of around 690,000 distinct CDR3 sequences detected, roughly 17% appear once; the ten largest clones hold about 16%. Hyperthyroidism patients were newly diagnosed, had disease duration under 2 months, and were aged 18 to 65 years. A patient was excluded if there was uncontrolled infection, other autoimmune disease, pregnancy or lactation.

The study, taken as a whole, reports: In the blood, most expanded thyroid clonotypes above 0.001 appeared as well.

V is TRBV19 and J is TRBJ1-1, with 10 bases lining up with TRBD1. This receptor was taken from a man over 45 with Graves' hyperthyroidism. The sample taken for sequencing was blood. CDR3 protein: CASTGTGESEAFF. Here the CDR3 DNA reads TGTGCCAGCACCGGGACAGGGGAATCTGAAGCTTTCTTT.